This T cell receptor (beta chain) was captured by sequencing in a study of PD-1 blockade in mismatch repair-deficient tumors. The overall study: Patients had eleven to twelve mismatch repair-deficient cancer types and were previously treated and progressing.

Trimming removed 4 bases from V and 7 bases from J, with 14 bases in between. Looked up from germline, CDR1 is SQVTM and CDR2 is ANQGSEA. The CDR3 length is 13 residues. The repertoire was sequenced with immunoSEQ multiplex PCR; TCRdb's copy has only in-frame clones and lacks some. Here the sample spans approximately 130,000 clones, approximately 90% being singletons. Points from the study as a whole: Tumor-resident clones, often absent from pretreatment blood, expanded after pembrolizumab and then contracted.

To note about this clone: What it binds is not known.

The receptor was derived from an adult with mismatch repair-deficient cancer. The rearrangement joins TRBV29-1 to TRBJ1-5, with D perhaps matching TRBD1 (6 bases). The sample was peripheral blood, taken 44 weeks after starting pembrolizumab. CDR3 sequence reads: CSVGQGMGQPQHF. The CDR3 DNA follows: TGCAGCGTTGGGCAGGGGATGGGCCAGCCCCAGCATTTT.